This T cell receptor beta chain was identified in a study of blood T cells in healthy people across ages. The germline gives CDR1 SGDLS, CDR2 YYNGEE. The ends were cut back, 4 bases at V and 5 bases at J, with 12 bases in the middle. The CDR3 runs 13 residues. A J-beta primer mix and a sample-barcoded 5' primer were used in a second PCR of roughly 6 to 12 cycles. TCRdb reprocessed the 5' RACE reads via MiXCR and lists one record per CDR3 protein. The table includes hundreds of thousands of distinct CDR3 sequences, 25% detected once. Only a few counts were recorded for this clonotype. The data also belong to a second study, concerning T cells of mothers and their children. Per that study: A few healthy Caucasian mothers and their six children were the donors. Second-PCR primer M1S introduced sample barcodes and 2-4 random nucleotides. From each mother came over 8.5 million TCR beta CDR3 reads, and from each child came approximately 2.8 million.

The clonotype was recovered from a boy aged 5-17 years in good health. The chain joins TRBV9 to TRBJ2-5; D remains unclear. The sequenced sample consisted of blood. The CDR3 loop reads CASSYGDGETQYF. CDR3 in DNA: TGTGCCAGCAGCTATGGTGACGGGGAGACCCAGTACTTC.